One sample yielded the 4 T cell receptor beta chains listed below, sequenced in a study of blood T cell repertoires in COVID-19. Assay used: immunoSEQ multiplex PCR; TCRdb lists only in-frame clones, some missing. The table records 240,000 or so clones, about 86% of them present only once. Sequencing input: peripheral blood. These receptors were taken from a man aged 55 to 69 with acute or convalescent COVID-19.

This chain uses TRBV7-2 with TRBJ1-1, with 9 positions matching TRBD1. CDR3 length: 12 amino acids. After removal of 5 bases from V and 11 bases from J, the junction contained 6 bases not matched to a gene. Germline V lookup: CDR1 SGHTA, CDR2 FQGNSA. DNA for the CDR3: TGTGCCAGCAGCGGGACAGGGAGAACGGCTTTCTTT. Translated: CASSGTGRTAFF.

The gene calls are TRBV12-3 or TRBV12-4 and TRBJ2-7, with 8 bases fitting TRBD1. CDR3 size: 11 residues. J gave up 10 bases and V 6 bases, and 5 bases lay outside the gene matches. The CDR3 region has the DNA TGTGCCAGCAGACTTACAGGGGGACAGTACTTC. Protein sequence: CASRLTGGQYF.

CDR3 sequence reads: CASRRTSGRQKALNIQYF. The CDR3, as DNA: TGTGCCAGCAGGCGGACTAGCGGGAGACAAAAGGCCCTAAACATTCAGTACTTC. V usage is TRBV3-1 (or the pseudogene TRBV3-2) and J usage is TRBJ2-4; 13 bases agree with TRBD2. Germline V CDR1 and CDR2: LGHDT, YNNKEL (reference sequence). This CDR3 contains 18 residues. V lost 6 bases to trimming and J lost 6 bases; unmatched junction nucleotides: 14.

The V gene is TRBV7-8, the J gene TRBJ1-3, with 7 bases identical to TRBD1. This CDR3 region has 16 residues. CDR1 and CDR2 from the germline V gene are SGHVS and FQNEAQ. After removal of 0 bases from V and 4 bases from J, the junction contained 6 bases not matched to a gene. CDR3 sequence: CASSLAGTGEGNTIYF. The DNA for the CDR3 is TGTGCCAGCAGCTTAGCTGGCACAGGGGAAGGAAACACCATATATTTT. Full variable domain (rest looked up from reference TRBV7-8 and TRBJ1-3): GAGVSQSPRYKVAKRGQDVALRCDPISGHVSLFWYQQALGQGPEFLTYFQNEAQLDKSGLPSDRFFAERPEGSVSTLKIQRTQQEDSAVYLCASSLAGTGEGNTIYFGEGSWLTVV.